The 4 T cell receptor beta chains below all came from one sample that was sequenced in a study of cytomegalovirus exposure and HLA in healthy donors. Researchers ran the PCR with 60 Vbeta and 13 Jbeta primers. The protocol was immunoSEQ multiplex PCR, while the TCRdb copy is restricted to in-frame clones and leaves out a portion. The data show some 140,000 clones, around 75% seen once. Sequencing input: PBMCs. All receptors derive from a female donor in good health and CMV-seronegative.

This chain connects TRBV7-2 to TRBJ2-1, with D perhaps TRBD1 (5 bases). The CDR3 is 14 residues long. Germline V CDR1 and CDR2: SGHTA, FQGNSA. Trimming cost V 6 bases and J 2 bases, with 11 bases left between them. CDR3 residues: CASSPGSTYNEQFF. The CDR3, as DNA: TGTGCCAGCAGTCCAGGGTCAACCTACAATGAGCAGTTCTTC.

The chain couples TRBV18 to TRBJ2-1; TRBD2 agrees at 10 bases. Looked up from germline, CDR1 is KGHSH and CDR2 is LQKENI. J gave up 5 bases and V 2 bases, and 3 bases lay outside the gene matches. The CDR3 covers 15 residues. In nucleotides, the CDR3 is TGTGCCAGCTCACCAAGCGGACTAGCGGACAATGAGCAGTTCTTC. Translation gives CASSPSGLADNEQFF.

The chain joins TRBV5-1 to TRBJ2-2, with D unresolved. V lost 6 bases to trimming and J lost 5 bases, with 14 bases between them. This CDR3 is built from 14 residues. CDR1 and CDR2 from the germline V gene are SGHRS and YFSETQ. CDR3 nucleotides: TGCGCCAGCAACCCCGCGAGCGAGACCGGGGAGCTGTTTTTT. Translation: CASNPASETGELFF.

The J gene is TRBJ1-3, the V gene TRBV30; D not resolved. CDR3 length equals 14 residues. CDR1 is GTSNPN and CDR2 is SVGIG in the germline V gene (reference sequence). Trimming removed 5 bases at V and 0 bases at J, with 11 bases between. CDR3 sequence (DNA): TGTGCCTGGGCCCAGACATTCTCTGGAAACACCATATATTTT. Encoded protein: CAWAQTFSGNTIYF.